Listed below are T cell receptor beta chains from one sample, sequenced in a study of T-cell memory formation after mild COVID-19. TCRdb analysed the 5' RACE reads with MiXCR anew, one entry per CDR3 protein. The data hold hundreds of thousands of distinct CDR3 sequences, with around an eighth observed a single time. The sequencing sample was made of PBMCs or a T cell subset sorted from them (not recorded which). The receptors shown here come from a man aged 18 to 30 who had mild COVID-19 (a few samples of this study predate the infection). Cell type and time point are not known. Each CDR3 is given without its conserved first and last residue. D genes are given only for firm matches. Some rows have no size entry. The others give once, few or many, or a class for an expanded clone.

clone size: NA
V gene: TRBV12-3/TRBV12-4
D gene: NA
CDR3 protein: ASSLFASVDNEQF

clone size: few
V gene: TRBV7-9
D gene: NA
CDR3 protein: ASSSRLTGGVTEAF

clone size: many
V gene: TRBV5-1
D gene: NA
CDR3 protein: ASSFRDPNTGELF

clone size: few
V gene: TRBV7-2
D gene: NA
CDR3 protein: ASRLATVSKVGEAF

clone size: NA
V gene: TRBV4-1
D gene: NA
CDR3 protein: ASRGGGANGYT

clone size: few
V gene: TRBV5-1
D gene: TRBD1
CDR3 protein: ASSKTGQETQY

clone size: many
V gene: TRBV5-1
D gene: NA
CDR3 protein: ASSFKDGVPTDTQY

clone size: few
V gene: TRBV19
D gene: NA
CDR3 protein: ASSIGAENTGELF

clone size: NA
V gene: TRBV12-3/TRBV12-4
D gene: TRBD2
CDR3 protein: ASSYSGGKDEQF

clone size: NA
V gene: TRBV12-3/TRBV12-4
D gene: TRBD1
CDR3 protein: ASSPDRSTDTQY

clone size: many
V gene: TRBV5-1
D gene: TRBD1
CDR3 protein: ASSLDRGIDEQF

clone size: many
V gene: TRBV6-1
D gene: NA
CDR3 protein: ASRGVYEQY

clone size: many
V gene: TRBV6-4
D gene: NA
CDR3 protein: ASRAGTSTDTQY

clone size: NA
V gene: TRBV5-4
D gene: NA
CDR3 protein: ASSLSGQPGETQY

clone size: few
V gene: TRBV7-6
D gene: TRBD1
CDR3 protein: ASSLLGGQGGRTYGYT

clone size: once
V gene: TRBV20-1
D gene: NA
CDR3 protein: SAREGGSGANVLT

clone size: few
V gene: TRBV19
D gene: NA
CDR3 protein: ASSARDIYYEQY

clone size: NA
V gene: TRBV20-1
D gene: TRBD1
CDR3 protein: SARNRGPETQY

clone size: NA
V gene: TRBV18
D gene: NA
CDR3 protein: ASSTPPTTDTQY

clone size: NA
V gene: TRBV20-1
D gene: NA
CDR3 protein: SASRDLSTEAF